These T cell receptor beta chains were read from a single sample in a study of blood T cell repertoires in COVID-19. This table comes from immunoSEQ multiplex PCR, and its TCRdb copy is limited to in-frame clones, with some not included. The sample includes 75,000 to 95,000 clones, about 79% of them seen just once. The material sequenced was peripheral blood. These TCRs come from a man aged 60-69 years with acute or convalescent COVID-19. Both conserved end residues are part of each CDR3. D genes are given only for firm matches. Not every row has a clone size; where given, it reads once, few, many or a size class.

TRBV7-9	-	TRBJ2-2	TRBD1	CASTPPGTGAGGELFF	TGTGCCAGCACCCCCCCCGGGACAGGGGCTGGCGGGGAGCTGTTTTTT
TRBV25-1	-	TRBJ1-4	TRBD1	CASSEQGHKLFF	TGTGCCAGCTCAGAACAGGGGCATAAACTGTTTTTT
TRBV6-5	-	TRBJ1-3	-	CASRIPGGNTIYF	TGTGCCAGCAGGATCCCAGGCGGAAACACCATATATTTT
TRBV27	once	TRBJ1-3	-	CAINRARSNTNTIYF	TGTGCCATCAACAGGGCCCGAAGCAATACAAACACCATATATTTT
TRBV5-1	once	TRBJ1-1	TRBD1	CASSSRTGGATEAFF	TGCGCCAGCAGCTCACGGACAGGGGGTGCCACTGAAGCTTTCTTT
TRBV15	-	TRBJ1-3	-	CATSRDQGTSSGNTIYF	TGTGCCACCAGCAGAGACCAGGGGACGAGCTCTGGAAACACCATATATTTT
TRBV7-2	once	TRBJ1-6	-	CASSPGQYNSPLHF	TGTGCCAGCAGCCCCGGACAGTATAATTCACCCCTCCACTTT
TRBV6-2/TRBV6-3	-	TRBJ1-6	TRBD1	CASSRDRVDNSPLHF	TGTGCCAGCAGCCGAGACAGGGTCGATAATTCACCCCTCCACTTT
TRBV19	-	TRBJ2-3	TRBD2	CATAGVAGMVDTQYF	TGTGCCACCGCGGGTGTAGCGGGGATGGTAGATACGCAGTATTTT
TRBV5-4	-	TRBJ1-6	TRBD1	CASSLAQGASSPLHF	TGTGCCAGCAGCTTAGCACAGGGGGCGAGTTCACCCCTCCACTTT
TRBV7-2	-	TRBJ1-3	-	CASSSTGTGNTIYF	TGTGCCAGCAGCTCCACAGGAACTGGAAACACCATATATTTT
TRBV7-2	-	TRBJ1-3	-	CASSLRATTHGNTIYF	TGTGCCAGCAGCTTGCGTGCGACAACCCATGGAAACACCATATATTTT
TRBV7-6	-	TRBJ2-1	TRBD2	CASSTGTSLNNEQFF	TGTGCCAGCAGCACCGGGACTAGCCTGAACAATGAGCAGTTCTTC
TRBV23-1	once	TRBJ1-5	TRBD1	CASSQSTGAGTGSNQPQHF	TGCGCCAGCAGTCAATCGACCGGGGCGGGGACAGGAAGCAATCAGCCCCAGCATTTT
TRBV18	-	TRBJ2-1	-	CASSPTSGNEQFF	TGTGCCAGCTCACCAACCTCAGGCAATGAGCAGTTCTTC
TRBV3-1/TRBV3-2	-	TRBJ2-2	TRBD2	CASSLRAGAGTGELFF	TGTGCCAGCAGCCTACGAGCGGGGGCCGGCACCGGGGAGCTGTTTTTT
TRBV3-1/TRBV3-2	-	TRBJ2-2	-	CASSRKAGQTNTGELFF	TGTGCCAGCAGCCGAAAGGCGGGACAGACGAACACCGGGGAGCTGTTTTTT
TRBV19	-	TRBJ1-6	-	CASSIGVQGNSPLHF	TGTGCCAGTAGTATTGGGGTCCAGGGGAATTCACCCCTCCACTTT
TRBV30	-	TRBJ2-2	-	CAWSKTRGTGELFF	TGTGCCTGGAGTAAGACTCGCGGCACCGGGGAGCTGTTTTTT
TRBV30	-	TRBJ1-5	TRBD1	CAWSSTGGKEPQHF	TGTGCCTGGAGTTCCACAGGGGGGAAGGAGCCCCAGCATTTT
TRBV5-4	-	TRBJ2-2	TRBD1	CASSSQGVKNTGELFF	TGTGCCAGCAGCTCACAGGGGGTCAAGAACACCGGGGAGCTGTTTTTT
TRBV7-2	-	TRBJ1-6	-	CASSLSGGQLHSPLHF	TGTGCCAGCAGCTTATCTGGGGGACAACTCCATTCACCCCTCCACTTT
TRBV5-1	-	TRBJ2-5	-	CASSLALGANPSQETQYF	TGCGCCAGCAGCTTGGCTTTGGGGGCCAACCCCTCTCAAGAGACCCAGTACTTC
TRBV6-6	-	TRBJ1-2	TRBD1	CASGSTGKTGGYTF	TGTGCCAGCGGATCGACAGGGAAGACAGGTGGCTACACCTTC
TRBV11-3	-	TRBJ2-3	-	CASSLGRGRGPDTQYF	TGTGCCAGCAGCTTGGGGAGGGGGAGAGGCCCAGATACGCAGTATTTT
TRBV19	once	TRBJ1-5	TRBD1	CASSTLDREPQHF	TGTGCCAGTAGCACCCTCGACAGGGAACCCCAGCATTTT
TRBV15	-	TRBJ1-3	TRBD1	CATSDRVSGNTIYF	TGTGCCACCAGTGACAGGGTCTCTGGAAACACCATATATTTT
TRBV5-1	-	TRBJ2-4	-	CASSWGPGTIAKNIQYF	TGCGCCAGCAGCTGGGGGCCAGGTACTATAGCCAAAAACATTCAGTACTTC
TRBV5-1	-	TRBJ1-2	TRBD1	CASSSAGTANYGYTF	TGCGCCAGCAGCTCGGCCGGGACAGCAAACTATGGCTACACCTTC
TRBV7-9	-	TRBJ1-5	-	CASSPSGPGSNQPQHF	TGTGCCAGCTCCCCGAGCGGACCTGGGAGCAATCAGCCCCAGCATTTT
TRBV11-2	-	TRBJ1-1	-	CASSPKREWGDTEAFF	TGTGCCAGCAGCCCTAAAAGGGAGTGGGGAGACACTGAAGCTTTCTTT
TRBV4-1	few	TRBJ1-1	-	CASSQEYRSEAFF	TGCGCCAGCAGCCAAGAATACAGGAGTGAAGCTTTCTTT
TRBV6-5	-	TRBJ1-5	-	CASSYGLGGQPQHF	TGTGCCAGCAGTTATGGCTTGGGGGGTCAGCCCCAGCATTTT
TRBV7-2	-	TRBJ2-2	TRBD1	CASSETGNNRELFF	TGTGCCAGCAGCGAGACAGGGAATAATCGGGAGCTGTTTTTT
TRBV2	few	TRBJ1-1	-	CASSNLGTSQAFF	TGTGCCAGCAGTAACTTGGGGACATCCCAAGCTTTCTTT
TRBV6-1	-	TRBJ1-2	-	CASSDDRRQGYTF	TGTGCCAGCAGTGACGACAGACGACAGGGCTACACCTTC
TRBV6-5	-	TRBJ1-5	-	CASSTHRGNQPQHF	TGTGCCAGCAGTACACACAGGGGCAATCAGCCCCAGCATTTT
TRBV18	-	TRBJ1-1	-	CASSSTVNTEAFF	TGTGCCAGCTCGTCGACAGTGAACACTGAAGCTTTCTTT
TRBV2	-	TRBJ2-1	TRBD1	CASRGDRGINNEQFF	TGTGCCAGCAGGGGGGACAGGGGTATCAACAATGAGCAGTTCTTC
TRBV5-1	-	TRBJ1-2	TRBD1	CASSLEWDRSNYGYTF	TGCGCCAGCAGCTTGGAGTGGGACAGGTCCAACTATGGCTACACCTTC
TRBV28	-	TRBJ1-2	TRBD1	CASGTESNYGYTF	TGTGCCAGCGGGACAGAATCTAACTATGGCTACACCTTC
TRBV29-1	once	TRBJ2-3	-	CSVEKTFGNTQYF	TGCAGCGTTGAAAAGACTTTTGGAAATACGCAGTATTTT
TRBV27	-	TRBJ2-1	TRBD2	CASTQRLAGGYNEQFF	TGTGCCAGCACGCAGAGGCTAGCGGGGGGGTACAATGAGCAGTTCTTC
TRBV19	-	TRBJ1-5	TRBD1	CASRPTGTDQPQHF	TGTGCCAGTCGCCCGACAGGGACGGATCAGCCCCAGCATTTT
TRBV27	-	TRBJ2-5	-	CASRPTRGETQYF	TGTGCCAGCAGACCCACCAGGGGAGAGACCCAGTACTTC